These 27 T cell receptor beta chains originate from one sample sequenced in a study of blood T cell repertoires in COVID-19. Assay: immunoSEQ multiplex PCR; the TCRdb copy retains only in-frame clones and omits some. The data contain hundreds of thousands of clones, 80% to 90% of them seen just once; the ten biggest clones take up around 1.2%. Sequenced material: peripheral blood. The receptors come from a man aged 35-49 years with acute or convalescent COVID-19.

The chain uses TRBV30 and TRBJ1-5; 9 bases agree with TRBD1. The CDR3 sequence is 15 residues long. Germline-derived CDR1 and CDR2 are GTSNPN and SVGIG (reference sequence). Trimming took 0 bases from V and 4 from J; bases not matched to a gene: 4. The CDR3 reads CAWSVGQGSNQPQHF. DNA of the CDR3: TGTGCCTGGAGTGTGGGACAGGGAAGTAATCAGCCCCAGCATTTT.

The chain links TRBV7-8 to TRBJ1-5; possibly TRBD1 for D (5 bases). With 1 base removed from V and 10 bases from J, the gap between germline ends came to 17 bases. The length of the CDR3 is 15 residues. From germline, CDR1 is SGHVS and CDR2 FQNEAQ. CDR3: CASSLGAGDGEPQHF. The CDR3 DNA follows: TGTGCCAGCAGCTTAGGAGCGGGGGACGGAGAACCCCAGCATTTT. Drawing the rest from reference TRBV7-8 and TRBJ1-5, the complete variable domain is GAGVSQSPRYKVAKRGQDVALRCDPISGHVSLFWYQQALGQGPEFLTYFQNEAQLDKSGLPSDRFFAERPEGSVSTLKIQRTQQEDSAVYLCASSLGAGDGEPQHFGDGTRLSIL.

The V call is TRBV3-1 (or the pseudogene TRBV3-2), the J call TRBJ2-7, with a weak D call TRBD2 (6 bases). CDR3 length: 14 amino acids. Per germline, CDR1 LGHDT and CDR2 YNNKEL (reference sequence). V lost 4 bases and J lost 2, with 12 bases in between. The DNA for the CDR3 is TGTGCCAGCAGCCCCGGGGACTTGCCCTACGAGCAGTACTTC. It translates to CASSPGDLPYEQYF.

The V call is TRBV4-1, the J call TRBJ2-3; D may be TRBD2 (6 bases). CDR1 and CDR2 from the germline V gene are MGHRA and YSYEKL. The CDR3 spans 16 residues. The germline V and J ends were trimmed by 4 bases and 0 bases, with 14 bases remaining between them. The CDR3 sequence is CASSPELGTSTDTQYF. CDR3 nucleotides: TGCGCCAGCAGCCCTGAACTCGGGACTAGCACAGATACGCAGTATTTT.

The CDR3 bases are TGTGCCAGCAGCCAATTTTGGGACAGGGGCGCTGAAGCTTTCTTT. This encodes CASSQFWDRGAEAFF. The chain has TRBV4-2 and TRBJ1-1; TRBD1 matches 10 bases. Germline V gene data show CDR1 as LGHNA and CDR2 as YNFKEQ. The CDR3 runs to 15 residues. V lost 2 bases, J lost 6 bases, and 6 bases stayed unmatched.

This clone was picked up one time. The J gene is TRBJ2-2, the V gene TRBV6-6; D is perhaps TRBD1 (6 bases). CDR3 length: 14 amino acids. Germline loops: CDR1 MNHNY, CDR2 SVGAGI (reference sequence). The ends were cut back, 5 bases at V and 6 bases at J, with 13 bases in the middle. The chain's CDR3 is CASSGQQRAGELFF. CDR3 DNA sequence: TGTGCCAGCAGTGGACAGCAGCGTGCCGGGGAGCTGTTTTTT.

CDR3 DNA: TGTGCCAGCAGCCTGACAGGGGGCGGAGAGACCCAGTACTTC. This gives the protein CASSLTGGGETQYF. The chain uses TRBV9 and TRBJ2-5; TRBD1 matches at 10 bases. V dropped 4 bases and J dropped 4; count of bases not matched to a gene: 4. Looked up from germline, CDR1 is SGDLS and CDR2 is YYNGEE. There are 14 residues in the CDR3.

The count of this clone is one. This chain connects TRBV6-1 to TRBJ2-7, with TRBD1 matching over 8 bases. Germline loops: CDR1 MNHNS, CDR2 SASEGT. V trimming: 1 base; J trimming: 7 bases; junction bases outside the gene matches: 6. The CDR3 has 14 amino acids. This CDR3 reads CASSEEGRGQEQYF. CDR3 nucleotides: TGTGCCAGCAGTGAAGAGGGCAGGGGGCAAGAGCAGTACTTC.

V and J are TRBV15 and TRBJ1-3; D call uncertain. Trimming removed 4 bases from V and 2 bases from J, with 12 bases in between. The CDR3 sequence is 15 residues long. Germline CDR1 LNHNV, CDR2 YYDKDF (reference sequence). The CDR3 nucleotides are TGTGCCACCAGCAAGAGTCGGTCGGCTGGAAACACCATATATTTT. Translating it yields CATSKSRSAGNTIYF.

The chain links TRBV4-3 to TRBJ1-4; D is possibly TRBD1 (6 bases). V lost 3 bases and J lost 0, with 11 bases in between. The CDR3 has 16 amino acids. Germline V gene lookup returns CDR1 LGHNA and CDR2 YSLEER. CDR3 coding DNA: TGCGCCAGCAGCCAGGCTTACAGGGCAACTAATGAAAAACTGTTTTTT. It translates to CASSQAYRATNEKLFF.

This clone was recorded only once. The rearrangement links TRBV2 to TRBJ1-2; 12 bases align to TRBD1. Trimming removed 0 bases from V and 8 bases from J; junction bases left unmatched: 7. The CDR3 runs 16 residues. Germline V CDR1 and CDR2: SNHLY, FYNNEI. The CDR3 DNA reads TGTGCCAGCAGTGAAGCGCTTCGGGACAGGGGGCACGGCTACACCTTC. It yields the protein CASSEALRDRGHGYTF.

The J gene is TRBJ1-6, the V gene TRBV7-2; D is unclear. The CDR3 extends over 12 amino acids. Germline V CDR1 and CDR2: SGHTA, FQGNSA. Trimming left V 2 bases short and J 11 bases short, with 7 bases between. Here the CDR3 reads CASSLNGTPLHF. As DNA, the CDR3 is TGTGCCAGCAGCTTAAACGGGACACCCCTCCACTTT.

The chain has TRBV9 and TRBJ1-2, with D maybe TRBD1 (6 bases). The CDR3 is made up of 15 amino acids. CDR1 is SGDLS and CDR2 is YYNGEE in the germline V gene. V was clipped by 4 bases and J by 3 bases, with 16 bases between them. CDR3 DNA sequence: TGTGCCAGCAGCCCAATAGGGGGTGACTACTATGGCTACACCTTC. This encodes CASSPIGGDYYGYTF.

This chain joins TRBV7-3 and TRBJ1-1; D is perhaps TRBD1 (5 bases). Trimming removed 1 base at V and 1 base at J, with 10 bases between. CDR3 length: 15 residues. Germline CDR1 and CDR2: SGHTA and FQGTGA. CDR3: CASSLMAGQNTEAFF. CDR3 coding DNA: TGTGCCAGCAGCTTAATGGCCGGACAGAACACTGAAGCTTTCTTT.

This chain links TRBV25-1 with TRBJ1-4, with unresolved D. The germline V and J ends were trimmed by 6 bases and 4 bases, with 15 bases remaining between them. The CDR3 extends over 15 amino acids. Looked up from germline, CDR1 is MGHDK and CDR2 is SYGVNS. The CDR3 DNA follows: TGTGCCAGCAGGGGTTCGCGGGGAAGTAATGAAAAACTGTTTTTT. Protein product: CASRGSRGSNEKLFF.

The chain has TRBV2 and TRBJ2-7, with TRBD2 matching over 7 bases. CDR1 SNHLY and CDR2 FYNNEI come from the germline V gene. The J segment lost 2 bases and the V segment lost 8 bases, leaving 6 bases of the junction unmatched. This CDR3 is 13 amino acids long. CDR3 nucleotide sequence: TGTGCCAGCGGAGGGACTACCACCTACGAGCAGTACTTC. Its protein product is CASGGTTTYEQYF.

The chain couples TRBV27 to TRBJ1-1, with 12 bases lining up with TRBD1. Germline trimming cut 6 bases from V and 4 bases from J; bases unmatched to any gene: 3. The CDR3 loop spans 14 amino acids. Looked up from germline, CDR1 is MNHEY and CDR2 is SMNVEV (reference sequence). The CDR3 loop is CASRGGQGATEAFF. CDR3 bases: TGTGCCAGCAGGGGGGGACAGGGGGCCACTGAAGCTTTCTTT.

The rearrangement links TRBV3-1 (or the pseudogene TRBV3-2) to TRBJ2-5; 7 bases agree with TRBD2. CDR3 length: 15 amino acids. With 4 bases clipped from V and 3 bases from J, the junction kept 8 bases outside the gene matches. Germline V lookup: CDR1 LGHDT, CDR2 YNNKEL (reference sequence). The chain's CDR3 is CASSLLLGREETQYF. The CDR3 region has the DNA TGTGCCAGCAGCCTCCTCCTGGGGAGGGAAGAGACCCAGTACTTC.

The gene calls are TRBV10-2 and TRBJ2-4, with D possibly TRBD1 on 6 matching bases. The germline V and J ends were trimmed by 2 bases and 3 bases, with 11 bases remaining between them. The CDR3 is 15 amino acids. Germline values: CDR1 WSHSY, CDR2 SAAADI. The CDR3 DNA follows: TGCGCCAGCAGTGAGCCGATCAGGGGCAAAAACATTCAGTACTTC. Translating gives CASSEPIRGKNIQYF.

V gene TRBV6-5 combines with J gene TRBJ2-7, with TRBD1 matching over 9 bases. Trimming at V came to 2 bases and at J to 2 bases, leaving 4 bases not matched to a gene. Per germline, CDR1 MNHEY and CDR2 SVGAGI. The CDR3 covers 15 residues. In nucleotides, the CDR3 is TGTGCCAGCAGTTACGGGACAGGGTTCACCTACGAGCAGTACTTC. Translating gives CASSYGTGFTYEQYF.

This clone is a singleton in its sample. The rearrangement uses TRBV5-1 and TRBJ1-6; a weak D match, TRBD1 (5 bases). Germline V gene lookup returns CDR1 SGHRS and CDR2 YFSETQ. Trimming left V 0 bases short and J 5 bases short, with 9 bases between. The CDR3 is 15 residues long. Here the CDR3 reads CASSLGQYDNSPLHF. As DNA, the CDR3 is TGCGCCAGCAGCTTGGGACAGTACGATAATTCACCCCTCCACTTT.

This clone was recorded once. The CDR3 protein is CASSISRTGKAYEQYF. The CDR3 coding sequence is TGTGCCAGTAGTATTTCCCGAACAGGGAAGGCCTACGAGCAGTACTTC. The chain has TRBV19 and TRBJ2-7; D possibly corresponds to TRBD1 (6 bases). The ends were cut back, 3 bases at V and 2 bases at J, with 17 bases in the middle. The length of the CDR3 is 16 residues. Germline assignment: CDR1 LNHDA and CDR2 SQIVND (reference sequence).

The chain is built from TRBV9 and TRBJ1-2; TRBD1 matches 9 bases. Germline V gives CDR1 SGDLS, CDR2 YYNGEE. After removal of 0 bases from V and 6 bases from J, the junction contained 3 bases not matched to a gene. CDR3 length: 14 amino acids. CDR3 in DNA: TGTGCCAGCAGCGTAGGAGGGACAGGGAATGGCTACACCTTC. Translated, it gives CASSVGGTGNGYTF.

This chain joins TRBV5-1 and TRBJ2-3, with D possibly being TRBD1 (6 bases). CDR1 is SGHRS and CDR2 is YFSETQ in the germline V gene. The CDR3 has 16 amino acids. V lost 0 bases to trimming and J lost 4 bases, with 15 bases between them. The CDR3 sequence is CASSLEGQYDPDTQYF. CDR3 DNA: TGCGCCAGCAGCTTGGAGGGACAATATGATCCAGATACGCAGTATTTT.

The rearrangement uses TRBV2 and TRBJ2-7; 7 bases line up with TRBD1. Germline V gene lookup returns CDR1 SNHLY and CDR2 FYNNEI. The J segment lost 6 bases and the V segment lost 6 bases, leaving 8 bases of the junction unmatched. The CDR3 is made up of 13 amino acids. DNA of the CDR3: TGTGCCAGCAGCTTAAGACAGGGAGCCGAGCAGTACTTC. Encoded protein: CASSLRQGAEQYF.

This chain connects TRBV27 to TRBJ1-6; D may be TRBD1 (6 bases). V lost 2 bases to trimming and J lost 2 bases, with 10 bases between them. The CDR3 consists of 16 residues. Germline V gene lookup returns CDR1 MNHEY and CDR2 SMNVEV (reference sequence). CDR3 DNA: TGTGCCAGCAGTTTAATGGCAGGGGCCTATAATTCACCCCTCCACTTT. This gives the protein CASSLMAGAYNSPLHF.

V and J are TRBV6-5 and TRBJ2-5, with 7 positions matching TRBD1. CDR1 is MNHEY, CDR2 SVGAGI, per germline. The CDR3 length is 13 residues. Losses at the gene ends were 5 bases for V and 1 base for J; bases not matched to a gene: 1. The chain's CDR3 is CASSRDSQETQYF. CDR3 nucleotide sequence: TGTGCCAGCAGTAGGGACAGCCAAGAGACCCAGTACTTC.